These T cell receptor beta chains were read from a single sample in a study of blood T cells in healthy people across ages. TCRdb re-called the 5' RACE reads through MiXCR, storing one row per CDR3 protein. The profile shows around 800,000 distinct CDR3 sequences, about 42% of them singletons. The sequenced sample was blood. Every receptor here comes from an elderly man in good health. Both conserved end residues are part of each CDR3. The D gene is left open where the match is weak. The size of a clone is reported for some rows only, either as once, few or many, or as a class for expanded clones.

D gene	clone size	V gene	J gene	CDR3 DNA	CDR3 protein
NA	once	TRBV29-1	TRBJ1-4	TGCAGCGTTGCGGCGCCCAATGAAAAACTGTTTTTT	CSVAAPNEKLFF
NA	few	TRBV7-2	TRBJ2-7	TGTGCCAGCAGCTTATTCAGGAGGTACGAGCAGTACTTC	CASSLFRRYEQYF
NA	NA	TRBV12-3/TRBV12-4	TRBJ2-3	TGTGCCAGCAGTTCTAATCGAAACAAGGGTACGCAGTATTTT	CASSSNRNKGTQYF
NA	NA	TRBV28	TRBJ2-1	TGTGCCAGCAGGGACAGTTCCAGCAATGAGCAGTTCTTC	CASRDSSSNEQFF
NA	NA	TRBV12-3/TRBV12-4	TRBJ1-2	TGTGCCAGCAGTTTAGCGCAGAGAAGCTATGGCTACACCTTC	CASSLAQRSYGYTF
TRBD1	NA	TRBV9	TRBJ2-6	TGTGCCAGCAGCCCCCGACAGGGCCGAGCCAACGTCCTGACTTTC	CASSPRQGRANVLTF
NA	many	TRBV7-9	TRBJ2-1	TGTGCCAGCAGCCGCGGGACAGTTGAGCAGTTCTTC	CASSRGTVEQFF
NA	few	TRBV12-3/TRBV12-4	TRBJ1-2	TGTGCCAGCAGCCTCCGAGTGCATGGCTACACCTTC	CASSLRVHGYTF
TRBD2	NA	TRBV18	TRBJ2-1	TGTGCCAGCTCAACCGGGACTAGCGTGAATGAGCAGTTCTTC	CASSTGTSVNEQFF
TRBD2	NA	TRBV25-1	TRBJ2-3	TGTGCCAGCAGTGGGAGAGGTAGCGGGGGCCGGGGGACGCAGTATTTT	CASSGRGSGGRGTQYF
NA	few	TRBV29-1	TRBJ2-3	TGCAGCGTGGGGCCGGAGAGAGATACGCAGTATTTT	CSVGPERDTQYF
NA	once	TRBV11-2	TRBJ2-1	TGTGCCAGCAGCAAAAGGACAGCTATTAAGGAAACCTACAATGAGCAGTTCTTC	CASSKRTAIKETYNEQFF
NA	NA	TRBV24-1	TRBJ2-4	TGTGCCACCAGTGACAGATGGGAGCAGTACTTC	CATSDRWEQYF
TRBD1	once	TRBV20-1	TRBJ2-1	TGCAGTGCTACCGTCGCGTCAGGGGGTACATATGAGCAGTTCTTC	CSATVASGGTYEQFF
NA	many	TRBV5-1	TRBJ2-1	TGCGCCAGCAGCTTGATAGCAGGCTCCTACAATGAGCAGTTCTTC	CASSLIAGSYNEQFF
TRBD2	once	TRBV29-1	TRBJ2-1	TGCGGCGTTGATTTTGCTAGCGGTCACAATGAGCAGTTCTTC	CGVDFASGHNEQFF
NA	few	TRBV10-3	TRBJ2-3	TGTGCCATCAGCTATTCCGGGACCCTCACAGATACGCAGTATTTT	CAISYSGTLTDTQYF
TRBD1	few	TRBV14	TRBJ2-7	TGTGCCAGCAGCCAATTACAGGGGGCGTCCTACGAGCAGTACTTC	CASSQLQGASYEQYF
NA	few	TRBV5-1	TRBJ2-1	TGCGCCAGCAGCTTGGACAGGGATAGCTCCTACAATGAGCAGTTCTTC	CASSLDRDSSYNEQFF
NA	many	TRBV29-1	TRBJ2-3	TGCAGCGTTGGGACAGATACGCAGTATTTT	CSVGTDTQYF
NA	few	TRBV4-3	TRBJ2-1	TGCGCCAGCAGCCCCCGCCGGGACTCTCCCTACAATGAGCAGTTCTTC	CASSPRRDSPYNEQFF
NA	NA	TRBV20-1	TRBJ2-7	TGCAGTGCTACCTTATCTATGTCCGAGCAGTACTTC	CSATLSMSEQYF
NA	NA	TRBV10-3	TRBJ2-7	TGTGCCATCAGACCGGAAGGTAGGGGGGTACGGCTCTACGAGCAGTACTTC	CAIRPEGRGVRLYEQYF
TRBD1	NA	TRBV14	TRBJ2-1	TGTGCCAGCAGCCGGCGACAGGGCTCCTACAATGAGCAGTTCTTC	CASSRRQGSYNEQFF
TRBD1	NA	TRBV5-1	TRBJ2-7	TGCGCCAGCAGCCCTTCGGGGACAGGTTTCTCCTACGAGCAGTACTTC	CASSPSGTGFSYEQYF
TRBD2	many	TRBV5-1	TRBJ2-7	TGCGCCAGCAGCTTTGCGGCGGGAGGGTCCGAGCAGTACTTC	CASSFAAGGSEQYF
NA	NA	TRBV28	TRBJ2-4	TGTGCCAGAAAGACTGGGGGGGCGCATAGGTGCATTCAGTACTTC	CARKTGGAHRCIQYF
TRBD2	NA	TRBV20-1	TRBJ2-1	TGCAGTGCTAGACACTTAGCGGGAGTCGGGGATGAGCAGTTCTTC	CSARHLAGVGDEQFF
TRBD2	NA	TRBV7-2	TRBJ2-3	TGTGCCAGCAGCTTAGGATTTCGACTAGCGGGCCTAGGTAGCACAGATACGCAGTATTTT	CASSLGFRLAGLGSTDTQYF
NA	NA	TRBV5-5	TRBJ2-6	TGTGCCAGCAGCTTGGAATGGCAGGGAAACGTCCTGACTTTC	CASSLEWQGNVLTF
NA	NA	TRBV5-1	TRBJ1-1	TGCGCCAGCAGCTTGGCCGGGACCCAGGGAGCTTTCTTT	CASSLAGTQGAFF
NA	many	TRBV6-2/TRBV6-3	TRBJ1-2	TGTGCCAGCTCATCCGGACTGAATCCGGGGGGCTACACCTTC	CASSSGLNPGGYTF
TRBD2	few	TRBV7-3	TRBJ2-3	TGTGCCAGCAGCTTATTAGCGGGAGGTGGTGTAAATACGCAGTATTTT	CASSLLAGGGVNTQYF
TRBD1	NA	TRBV20-1	TRBJ2-2	TGCAGTGCTGCCCGGACAGGGGCCGGGACCGGGGAGCTGTTTTTT	CSAARTGAGTGELFF
TRBD2	NA	TRBV12-3/TRBV12-4	TRBJ2-5	TGTGCCAGCAGTTTATGGAGGGGGACTAGCGGGGAAAAGCAAGAGACCCAGTACTTC	CASSLWRGTSGEKQETQYF
TRBD1	few	TRBV5-6	TRBJ1-2	TGTGCCAGCAGCTCCAGGGGGATCTTGAAGTATAACTATGGCTACACCTTC	CASSSRGILKYNYGYTF
NA	NA	TRBV18	TRBJ1-5	TGTGCCAGCTCACCGTCGCTACATCAGCCCCAGCATTTT	CASSPSLHQPQHF
NA	NA	TRBV29-1	TRBJ2-3	TGCAGCGTTTCTGGGGTCGGCACAGATACGCAGTATTTT	CSVSGVGTDTQYF
NA	NA	TRBV10-2	TRBJ2-7	TGCGCCAGCAAGGAATTGAACGAGCAGTACTTC	CASKELNEQYF
TRBD1	NA	TRBV20-1	TRBJ1-4	TGCAGTGCTGACAGGGGATTGGATGAAAAACTGTTTTTT	CSADRGLDEKLFF
NA	NA	TRBV7-4	TRBJ1-5	TGTGCCAGCAGCCCCATCATTAGGGGAAGTCATCAGCCCCAGCATTTT	CASSPIIRGSHQPQHF
TRBD1	once	TRBV20-1	TRBJ1-1	TGCAGTGCTAGCGACTTGCCTTTGACAGGGGGCAACACTGAAGCTTTCTTT	CSASDLPLTGGNTEAFF
NA	few	TRBV4-3	TRBJ2-6	TGCGCCAGCAGCCAAGATCAGGGCTCTGGGGCCAACGTCCTGACTTTC	CASSQDQGSGANVLTF
TRBD2	NA	TRBV5-1	TRBJ2-7	TGCGCCAGCAGCGGACTAGCGACCTCGGGAGAGCAGTACTTC	CASSGLATSGEQYF
NA	NA	TRBV5-1	TRBJ2-3	TGCGCCAGCAGCTTGCAGACCCAGGGGGGTACGCAGTATTTT	CASSLQTQGGTQYF
NA	NA	TRBV5-1	TRBJ1-2	TGCGCCAGCAGCTTGGCGCAGGGAGTACGTGGCTACACCTTC	CASSLAQGVRGYTF
NA	NA	TRBV5-1	TRBJ2-5	TGCGCCAGCAGCTTGGATGGAAATGAGCAGTACTTC	CASSLDGNEQYF
NA	NA	TRBV20-1	TRBJ2-1	TGCAGTGCTAGGAGTGAGTATGGAAGAGCGGGACAACTCAATGAGCAGTTCTTC	CSARSEYGRAGQLNEQFF
TRBD1	once	TRBV4-2	TRBJ1-2	TGTGCCAGCAGCCAAGACTATGGACAGGAAATCTATGGCTACACCTTC	CASSQDYGQEIYGYTF
NA	many	TRBV10-3	TRBJ2-5	TGTGCCATGGGCGGTCCCCAAGAGACCCAGTACTTC	CAMGGPQETQYF
NA	NA	TRBV20-1	TRBJ2-5	TGCAGTGCTAGAGATCTCCCGAGAGAGACCCAGTACTTC	CSARDLPRETQYF
NA	NA	TRBV21-1	TRBJ2-7	TGTGCCAGCAGCAAAGTGAACAGACCCTCCTACAATGAGCAGTACTTC	CASSKVNRPSYNEQYF
NA	NA	TRBV7-9	TRBJ1-4	TGTGCCAGCCAATGGGCAGGGATGGGGGAAAAACTGTTTTTT	CASQWAGMGEKLFF
TRBD2	NA	TRBV2	TRBJ2-1	TGTGCCAGCAGGGAAAGACTAGCGGGAGGCCACAATGAGCAGTTCTTC	CASRERLAGGHNEQFF
NA	NA	TRBV6-5	TRBJ1-2	TGTGCCAGCACAGACAACTATGGTTACACCTTC	CASTDNYGYTF
NA	few	TRBV15	TRBJ2-7	TGTGCCACCAGCAGGGACGGACAGTTCTACGAGCAGTACTTC	CATSRDGQFYEQYF
NA	NA	TRBV29-1	TRBJ1-2	TGCAGCGTTGATTTGGGGGGGGCACTTCGCTATGGCTACACCTTC	CSVDLGGALRYGYTF
NA	NA	TRBV20-1	TRBJ2-7	TGCAGTGCTAGGATGGACAGTACCTACGAGCAGTACTTC	CSARMDSTYEQYF
TRBD2	NA	TRBV9	TRBJ2-5	TGTGCCAGCAGCGTAGACCTAGCGGGCGGAGATTCTTACAATGAGCAGTACTTC	CASSVDLAGGDSYNEQYF
NA	NA	TRBV27	TRBJ2-1	TGTGCCAGCAGTTTACTCGATAGCCTGCAGTTCTTC	CASSLLDSLQFF